This T cell receptor (beta chain) was sequenced in a study of radiotherapy plus CTLA-4 blockade in lung cancer. Study information: Across the patients, objective responses occurred in more than 15%, and disease control in roughly 30%.

This clone came up once. Those patients who had chemo-refractory metastatic non-small-cell lung cancer were given focal radiation along with CTLA-4 blockade through ipilimumab. Using immunoSEQ multiplex PCR, the repertoire was profiled, and TCRdb retains in-frame clones only, with some absent. The sample contains roughly 45,000 clones, 63% of which appear only once. The V and J ends lost 3 bases and 5 bases respectively, with 11 bases between them. This CDR3 region has 14 residues. Germline V gene sequence: CDR1 GTSNPN, CDR2 SVGIG (reference sequence). The chain combines TRBV30 with TRBJ1-6, with a possible D match to TRBD1 (5 bases). The clonotype was recovered from a human donor with non-small cell lung cancer who had a partial response to radiotherapy plus ipilimumab. The input for sequencing was peripheral blood, taken from a patient treated with radiotherapy plus ipilimumab. CDR3 DNA sequence: TGTGCCTGGAGAAGGACAAATGATAATTCACCCCTCCACTTT. It translates to CAWRRTNDNSPLHF.